Listed below are T cell receptor beta chains from one sample, sequenced in a study of T-cell reconstitution after alpha-beta-depleted transplantation in children. MiXCR was run by TCRdb on the PCR reads, yielding one entry per CDR3 protein. The sample records a few hundred thousand distinct CDR3 sequences, more than 20% being singletons. The material was PBMCs, obtained before TCRalphabeta/CD19-depleted stem cell transplant. The receptors shown here come from a girl aged 2-10 years with Fanconi anemia, due to receive a stem cell transplant. Both conserved end residues are part of each CDR3. The D gene is left open where the match is weak. Some rows mark clone size as missing; the rest say once, few, many or name a class of expanded clone.

>many|TRBJ1-2|TRBV4-2|TRBD1
CASSQGTGVLYGYTF
TGTGCCAGCAGCCAAGGGACAGGGGTACTATATGGCTACACCTTC
>few|TRBJ2-7|TRBV29-1|TRBD1
CSVWGQSYEQYF
TGCAGCGTTTGGGGACAGTCCTACGAGCAGTACTTC
>many|TRBJ2-7|TRBV7-3|TRBD2
CASSLLPGLAYEQYF
TGTGCCAGCAGCTTACTACCGGGACTAGCCTACGAGCAGTACTTC
>many|TRBJ2-7|TRBV12-3/TRBV12-4|TRBD1
CASTTTGGGFEQYF
TGTGCCAGCACCACCACAGGGGGCGGTTTCGAGCAGTACTTC
>NA|TRBJ2-7|TRBV5-1|NA
CASAGGYRTEQYF
TGCGCCAGCGCCGGTGGGTACAGAACCGAGCAGTACTTC
>few|TRBJ2-1|TRBV20-1|TRBD2
CSASALSGRAPNEQFF
TGCAGTGCTAGCGCCTTAAGCGGGAGGGCCCCGAATGAGCAGTTCTTC
>NA|TRBJ2-7|TRBV20-1|TRBD1
CSASTGGFTYEQYF
TGCAGTGCTAGTACAGGGGGCTTTACCTACGAGCAGTACTTC
>many|TRBJ1-1|TRBV29-1|TRBD1
CSVFQGGPEAFF
TGCAGCGTATTCCAGGGGGGGCCTGAAGCTTTCTTT
>NA|TRBJ2-7|TRBV4-2|TRBD2
CASSQGLAGGAYEQYF
TGTGCCAGCAGCCAAGGACTAGCGGGAGGGGCCTACGAGCAGTACTTC
>once|TRBJ1-6|TRBV20-1|NA
CSASRPTARSSPLHF
TGCAGTGCTAGCCGCCCGACTGCTAGATCTTCACCCCTCCACTTT
>many|TRBJ2-7|TRBV6-5|NA
CASSYTSGGFNEQYF
TGTGCCAGCAGTTACACCTCCGGCGGGTTCAACGAGCAGTACTTC
>many|TRBJ2-2|TRBV29-1|TRBD2
CSVEGGASGRVTGELFF
TGCAGCGTTGAGGGGGGTGCATCCGGGAGGGTCACCGGGGAGCTGTTTTTT
>NA|TRBJ1-2|TRBV20-1|TRBD1
CSAWTGGYGYTF
TGCAGTGCTTGGACAGGGGGCTATGGCTACACCTTC
>NA|TRBJ2-3|TRBV10-3|TRBD2
CAIRPASGGTTRDTQYF
TGTGCCATCAGACCCGCTAGCGGGGGGACGACCCGAGATACGCAGTATTTT
>many|TRBJ1-5|TRBV5-5|NA
CASSLTDQQPQHF
TGTGCCAGCAGCCTGACAGATCAACAGCCCCAGCATTTT
>many|TRBJ1-6|TRBV12-3/TRBV12-4|NA
CASSKSNSPLHF
TGTGCCAGCAGTAAAAGTAATTCACCCCTCCACTTT
>NA|TRBJ1-6|TRBV13|NA
CASRGNNSPLHF
TGTGCCAGCAGGGGGAATAATTCACCCCTCCACTTT
>NA|TRBJ2-5|TRBV9|TRBD2
CASSPRISGYQETQYF
TGTGCCAGCAGCCCTCGGATTAGCGGGTACCAAGAGACCCAGTACTTC
>NA|TRBJ2-7|TRBV20-1|NA
CSARDQILYEQYF
TGCAGTGCTAGAGATCAGATTCTCTACGAGCAGTACTTC
>many|TRBJ2-1|TRBV6-5|TRBD2
CASRTSGGSYNEQFF
TGTGCCAGCCGGACTAGCGGGGGCTCCTACAATGAGCAGTTCTTC